This record covers a single T cell receptor beta chain. The source of the sample is a study of blood T cell repertoires in COVID-19. Across the whole study: The United States, Italy and Spain supplied acute and convalescent COVID-19 samples. Sample material is recorded as cDNA or gDNA derived from T cells, B-cell-depleted T cells, or PBMCs.

While infection was still active, Seattle patients were enrolled and then followed longitudinally. The authors' processing: Cell counts per sample came from amplifying reference gene primers. Profiling relied on immunoSEQ multiplex PCR, and the TCRdb table lists in-frame clones only, not all of them. That table supplies the V and J calls and clone size; D and trimming were determined from the DNA. Among more than 85,000 clones listed, roughly 92% were seen once. V lost 5 bases to trimming and J lost 4 bases, with 12 bases between them. In germline, CDR1 is LNHDA, CDR2 SQIVND (reference sequence). The length of the CDR3 is 14 residues.

Material: peripheral blood. The chain has TRBV19 and TRBJ1-5, with D uncertain. The receptor comes from a woman aged 50 to 60 with COVID-19, enrolled during active disease. CDR3 nucleotide sequence: TGTGCCAGTAGTCTCCGTCTGAGAAATCAGCCCCAGCATTTT. Residues: CASSLRLRNQPQHF.